This TCR beta chain was sequenced for a study of shared clonotypes between healthy human individuals. Regarding the study as a whole: Richness estimates generally favored naive over memory subsets.

The method was immunoSEQ multiplex PCR; TCRdb's version includes in-frame clones alone and lacks a portion of them. The sample comprises some 630,000 clones, around 72% of which are singletons, and 1.8% rests with the top ten. With regard to this clone: The antigen is unknown.

Looked up from germline, CDR1 is SEHNR and CDR2 is FQNEAQ (reference sequence). The CDR3 is 17 amino acids. Trimming stripped 1 base from V and 0 bases from J, with 13 bases between. The chain joins TRBV7-9 to TRBJ1-3; perhaps TRBD1 as D (5 bases). The source of this sequence is a woman in her twenties or thirties in good health. Sequenced input: memory CD4+ T cells sorted from blood. Stated subset: CD45RA-negative fraction. The CDR3 nucleotides are TGTGCCAGCAGCTTAGTGGGCGGACAAAACTCTGGAAACACCATATATTTT. This translates into CASSLVGGQNSGNTIYF. The variable domain in full, completed from reference TRBV7-9 and TRBJ1-3, reads DTGVSQNPRHKITKRGQNVTFRCDPISEHNRLYWYRQTLGQGPEFLTYFQNEAQLEKSRLLSDRFSAERPKGSFSTLEIQRTEQGDSAMYLCASSLVGGQNSGNTIYFGEGSWLTVV.